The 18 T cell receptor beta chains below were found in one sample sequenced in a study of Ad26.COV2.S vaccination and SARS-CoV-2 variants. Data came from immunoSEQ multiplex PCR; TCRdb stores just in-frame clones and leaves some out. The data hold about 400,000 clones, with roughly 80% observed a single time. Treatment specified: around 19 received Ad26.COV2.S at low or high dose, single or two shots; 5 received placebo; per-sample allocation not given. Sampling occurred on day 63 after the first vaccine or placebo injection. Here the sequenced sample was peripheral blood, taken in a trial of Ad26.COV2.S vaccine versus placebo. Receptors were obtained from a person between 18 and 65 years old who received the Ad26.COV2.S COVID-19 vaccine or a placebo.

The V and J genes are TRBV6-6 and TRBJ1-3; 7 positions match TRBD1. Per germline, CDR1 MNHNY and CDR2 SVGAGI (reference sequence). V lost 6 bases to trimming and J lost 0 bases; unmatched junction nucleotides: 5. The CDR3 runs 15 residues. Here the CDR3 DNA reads TGTGCCAGCAGAACCGACAGGGTCTCTGGAAACACCATATATTTT. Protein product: CASRTDRVSGNTIYF.

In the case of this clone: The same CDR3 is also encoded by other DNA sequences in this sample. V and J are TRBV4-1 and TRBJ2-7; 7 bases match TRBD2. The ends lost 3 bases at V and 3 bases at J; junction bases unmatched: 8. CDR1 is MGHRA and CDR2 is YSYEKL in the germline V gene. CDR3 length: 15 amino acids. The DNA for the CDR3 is TGCGCCAGCAGCCACAGACTAGCAGGAAACTACGAGCAGTACTTC. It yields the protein CASSHRLAGNYEQYF.

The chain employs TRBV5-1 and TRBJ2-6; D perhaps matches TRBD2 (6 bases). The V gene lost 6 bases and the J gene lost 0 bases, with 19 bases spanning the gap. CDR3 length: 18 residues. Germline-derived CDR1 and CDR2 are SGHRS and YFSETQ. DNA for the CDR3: TGCGCCAGCACCCCTGGTGGAGGGAGAGGCTCTGGGGCCAACGTCCTGACTTTC. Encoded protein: CASTPGGGRGSGANVLTF.

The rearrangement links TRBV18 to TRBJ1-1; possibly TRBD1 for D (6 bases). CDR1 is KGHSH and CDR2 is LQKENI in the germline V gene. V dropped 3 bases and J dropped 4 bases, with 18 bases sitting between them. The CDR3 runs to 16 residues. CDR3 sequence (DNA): TGTGCCAGCTCACCGAGGGAGGGGGGTTATGGCACTGAAGCTTTCTTT. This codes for CASSPREGGYGTEAFF.

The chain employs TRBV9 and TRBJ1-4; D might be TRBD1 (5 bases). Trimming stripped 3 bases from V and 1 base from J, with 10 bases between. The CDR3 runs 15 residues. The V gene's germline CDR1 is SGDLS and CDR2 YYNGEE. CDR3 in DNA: TGTGCCAGCAGCGCCCGGGACTTAACTAATGAAAAACTGTTTTTT. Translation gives CASSARDLTNEKLFF.

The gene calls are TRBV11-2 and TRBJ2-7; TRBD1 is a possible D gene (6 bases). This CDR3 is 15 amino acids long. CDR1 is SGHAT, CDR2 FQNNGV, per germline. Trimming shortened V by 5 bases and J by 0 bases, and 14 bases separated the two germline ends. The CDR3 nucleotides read TGTGCCAGCAGCCCTCAACAGGGAAACTCCTACGAGCAGTACTTC. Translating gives CASSPQQGNSYEQYF.

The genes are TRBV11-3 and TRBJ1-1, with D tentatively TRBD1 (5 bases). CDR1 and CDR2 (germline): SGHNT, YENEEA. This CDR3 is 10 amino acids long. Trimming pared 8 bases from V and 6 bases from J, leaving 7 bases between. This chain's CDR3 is CASGGSEAFF. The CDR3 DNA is TGTGCCAGCGGGGGTTCTGAAGCTTTCTTT.

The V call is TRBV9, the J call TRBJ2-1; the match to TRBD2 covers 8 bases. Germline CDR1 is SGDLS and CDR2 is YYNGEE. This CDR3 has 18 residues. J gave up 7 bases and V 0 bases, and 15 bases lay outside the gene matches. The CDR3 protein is CASSVVATPSGRGNEQFF. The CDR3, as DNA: TGTGCCAGCAGCGTAGTCGCCACCCCCAGCGGGAGAGGGAATGAGCAGTTCTTC.

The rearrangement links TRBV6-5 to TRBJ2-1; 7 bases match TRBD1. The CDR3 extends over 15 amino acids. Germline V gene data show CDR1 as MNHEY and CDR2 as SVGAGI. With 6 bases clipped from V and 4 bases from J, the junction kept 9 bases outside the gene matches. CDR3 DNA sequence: TGTGCCAGCAGGGGAACAGGGGTGAGATACAATGAGCAGTTCTTC. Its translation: CASRGTGVRYNEQFF.

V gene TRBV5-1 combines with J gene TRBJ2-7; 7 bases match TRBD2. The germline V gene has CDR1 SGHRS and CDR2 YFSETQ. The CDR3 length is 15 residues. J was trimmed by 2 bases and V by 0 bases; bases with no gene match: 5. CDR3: CASSLGASGPYEQYF. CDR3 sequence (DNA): TGCGCCAGCAGCTTGGGGGCTAGCGGACCCTACGAGCAGTACTTC.

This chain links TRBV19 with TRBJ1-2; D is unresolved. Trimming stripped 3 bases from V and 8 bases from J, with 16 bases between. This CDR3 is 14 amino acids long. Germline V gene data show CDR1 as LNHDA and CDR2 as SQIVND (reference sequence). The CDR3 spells CASSILQAKSGYTF. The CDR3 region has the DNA TGTGCCAGTAGTATCCTTCAGGCTAAGTCAGGCTACACCTTC.

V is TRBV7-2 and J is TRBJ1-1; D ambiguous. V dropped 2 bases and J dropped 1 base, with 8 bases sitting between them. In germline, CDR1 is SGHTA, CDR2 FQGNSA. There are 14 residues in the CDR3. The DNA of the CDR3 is TGTGCCAGCAGCTTAACACGGAAGAACACTGAAGCTTTCTTT. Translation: CASSLTRKNTEAFF. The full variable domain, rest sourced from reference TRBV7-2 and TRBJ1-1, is GAGVSQSPSNKVTEKGKDVELRCDPISGHTALYWYRQSLGQGLEFLIYFQGNSAPDKSGLPSDRFSAERTGGSVSTLTIQRTQQEDSAVYLCASSLTRKNTEAFFGQGTRLTVV.

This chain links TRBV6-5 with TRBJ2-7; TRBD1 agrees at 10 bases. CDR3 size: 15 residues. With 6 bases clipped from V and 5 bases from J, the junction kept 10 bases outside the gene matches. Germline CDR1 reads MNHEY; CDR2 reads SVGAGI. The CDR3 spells CASRTIGQGGNEQYF. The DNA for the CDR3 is TGTGCCAGCAGGACCATCGGACAGGGGGGCAACGAGCAGTACTTC.

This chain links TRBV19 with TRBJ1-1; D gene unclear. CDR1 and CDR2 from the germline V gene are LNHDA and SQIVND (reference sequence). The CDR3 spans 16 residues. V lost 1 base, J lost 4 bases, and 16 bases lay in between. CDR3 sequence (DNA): TGTGCCAGTAGTATAGTTGGGCAGGACTTAACCACTGAAGCTTTCTTT. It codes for CASSIVGQDLTTEAFF.

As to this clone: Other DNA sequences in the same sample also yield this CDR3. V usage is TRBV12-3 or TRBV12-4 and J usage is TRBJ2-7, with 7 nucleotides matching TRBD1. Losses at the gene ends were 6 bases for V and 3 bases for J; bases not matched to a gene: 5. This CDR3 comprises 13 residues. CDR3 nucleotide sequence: TGTGCCAGCAGCCGAAACAGGGGCTACGAGCAGTACTTC. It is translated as CASSRNRGYEQYF.

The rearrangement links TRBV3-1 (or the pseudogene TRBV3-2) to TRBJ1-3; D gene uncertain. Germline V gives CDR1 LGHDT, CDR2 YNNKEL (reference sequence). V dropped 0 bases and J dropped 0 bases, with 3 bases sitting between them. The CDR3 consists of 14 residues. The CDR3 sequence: CASSQEASGNTIYF. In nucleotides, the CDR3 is TGTGCCAGCAGCCAAGAGGCCTCTGGAAACACCATATATTTT.

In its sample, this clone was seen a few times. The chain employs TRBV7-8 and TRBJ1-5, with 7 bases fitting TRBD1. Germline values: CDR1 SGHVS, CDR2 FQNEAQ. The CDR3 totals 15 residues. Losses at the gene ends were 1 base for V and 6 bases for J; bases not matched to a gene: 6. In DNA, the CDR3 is TGTGCCAGCAGCTTAGGGAGGGGGCTAAGTCAGCCCCAGCATTTT. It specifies CASSLGRGLSQPQHF.

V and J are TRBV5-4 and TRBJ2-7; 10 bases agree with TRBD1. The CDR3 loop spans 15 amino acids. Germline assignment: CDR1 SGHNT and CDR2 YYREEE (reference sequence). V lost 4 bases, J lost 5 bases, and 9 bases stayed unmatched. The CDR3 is CASSHLGQGFHEQYF. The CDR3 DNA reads TGTGCCAGCAGCCACTTGGGACAGGGGTTCCACGAGCAGTACTTC.